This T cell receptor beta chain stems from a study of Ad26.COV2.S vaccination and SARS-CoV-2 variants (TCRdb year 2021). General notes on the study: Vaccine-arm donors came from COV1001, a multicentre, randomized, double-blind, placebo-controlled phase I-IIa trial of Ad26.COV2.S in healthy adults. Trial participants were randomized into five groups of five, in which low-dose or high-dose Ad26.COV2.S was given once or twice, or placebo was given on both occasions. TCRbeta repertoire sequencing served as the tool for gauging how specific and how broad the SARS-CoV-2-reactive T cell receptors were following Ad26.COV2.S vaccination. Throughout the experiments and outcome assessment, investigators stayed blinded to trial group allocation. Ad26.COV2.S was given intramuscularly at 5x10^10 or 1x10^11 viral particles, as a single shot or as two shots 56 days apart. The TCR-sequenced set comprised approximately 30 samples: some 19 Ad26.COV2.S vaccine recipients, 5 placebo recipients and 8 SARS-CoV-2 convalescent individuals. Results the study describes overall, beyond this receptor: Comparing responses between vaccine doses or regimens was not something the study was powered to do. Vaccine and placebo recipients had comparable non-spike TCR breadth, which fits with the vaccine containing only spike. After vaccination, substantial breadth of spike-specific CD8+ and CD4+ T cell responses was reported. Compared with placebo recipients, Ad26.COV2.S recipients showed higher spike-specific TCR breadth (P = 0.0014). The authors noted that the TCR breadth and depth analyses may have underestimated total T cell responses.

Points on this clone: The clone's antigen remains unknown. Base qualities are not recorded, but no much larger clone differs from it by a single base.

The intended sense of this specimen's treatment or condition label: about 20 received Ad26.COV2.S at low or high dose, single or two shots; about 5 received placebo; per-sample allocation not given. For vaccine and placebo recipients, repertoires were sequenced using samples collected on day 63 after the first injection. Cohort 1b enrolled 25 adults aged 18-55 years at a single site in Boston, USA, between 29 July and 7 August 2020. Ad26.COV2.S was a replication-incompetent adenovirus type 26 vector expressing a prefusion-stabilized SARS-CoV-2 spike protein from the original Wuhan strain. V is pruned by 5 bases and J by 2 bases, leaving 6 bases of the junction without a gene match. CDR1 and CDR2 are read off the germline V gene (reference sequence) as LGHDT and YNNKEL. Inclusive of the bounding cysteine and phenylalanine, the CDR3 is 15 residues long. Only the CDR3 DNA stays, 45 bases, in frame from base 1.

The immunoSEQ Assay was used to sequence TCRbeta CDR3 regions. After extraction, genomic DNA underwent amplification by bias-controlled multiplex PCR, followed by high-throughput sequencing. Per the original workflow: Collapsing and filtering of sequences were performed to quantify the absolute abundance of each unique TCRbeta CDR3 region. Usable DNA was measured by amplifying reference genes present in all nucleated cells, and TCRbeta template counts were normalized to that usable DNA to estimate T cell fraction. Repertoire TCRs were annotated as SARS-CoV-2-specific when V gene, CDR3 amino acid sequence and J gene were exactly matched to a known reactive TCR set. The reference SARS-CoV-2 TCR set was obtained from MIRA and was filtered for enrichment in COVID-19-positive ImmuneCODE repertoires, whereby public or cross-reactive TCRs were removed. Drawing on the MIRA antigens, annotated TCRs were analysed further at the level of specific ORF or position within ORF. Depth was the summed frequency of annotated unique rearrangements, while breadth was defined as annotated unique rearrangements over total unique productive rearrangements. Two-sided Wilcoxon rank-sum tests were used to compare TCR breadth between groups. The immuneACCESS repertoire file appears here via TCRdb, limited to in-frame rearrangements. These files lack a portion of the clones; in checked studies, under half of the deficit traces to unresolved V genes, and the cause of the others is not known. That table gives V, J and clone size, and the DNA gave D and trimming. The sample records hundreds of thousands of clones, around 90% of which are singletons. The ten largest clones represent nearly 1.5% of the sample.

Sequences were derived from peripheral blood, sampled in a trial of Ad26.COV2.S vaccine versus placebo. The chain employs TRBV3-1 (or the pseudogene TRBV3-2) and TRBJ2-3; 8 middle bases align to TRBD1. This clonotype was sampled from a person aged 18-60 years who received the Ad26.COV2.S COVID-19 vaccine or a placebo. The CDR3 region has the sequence CASSKGTGLTDTQYF. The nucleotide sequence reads TGTGCCAGCAGCAAGGGGACAGGACTCACAGATACGCAGTATTTT.